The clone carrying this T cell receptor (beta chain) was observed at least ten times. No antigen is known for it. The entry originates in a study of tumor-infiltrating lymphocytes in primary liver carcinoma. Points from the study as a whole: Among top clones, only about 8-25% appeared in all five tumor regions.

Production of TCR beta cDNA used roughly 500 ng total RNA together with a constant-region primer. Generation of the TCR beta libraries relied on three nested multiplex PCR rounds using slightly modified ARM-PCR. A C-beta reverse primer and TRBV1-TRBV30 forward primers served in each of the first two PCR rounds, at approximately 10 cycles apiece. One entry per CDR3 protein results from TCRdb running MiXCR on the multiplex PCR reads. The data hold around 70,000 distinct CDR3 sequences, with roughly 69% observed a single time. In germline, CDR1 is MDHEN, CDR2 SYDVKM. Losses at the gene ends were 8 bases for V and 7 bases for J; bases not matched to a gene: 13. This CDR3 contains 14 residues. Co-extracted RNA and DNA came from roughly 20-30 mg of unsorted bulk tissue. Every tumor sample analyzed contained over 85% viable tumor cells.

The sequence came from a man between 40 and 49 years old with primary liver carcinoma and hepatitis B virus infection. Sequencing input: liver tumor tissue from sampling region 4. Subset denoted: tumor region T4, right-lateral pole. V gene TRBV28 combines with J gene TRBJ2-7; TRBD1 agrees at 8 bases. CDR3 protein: CASHATQGAKEQYF. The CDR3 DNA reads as TGTGCCAGCCACGCGACGCAGGGGGCGAAGGAGCAGTACTTC.